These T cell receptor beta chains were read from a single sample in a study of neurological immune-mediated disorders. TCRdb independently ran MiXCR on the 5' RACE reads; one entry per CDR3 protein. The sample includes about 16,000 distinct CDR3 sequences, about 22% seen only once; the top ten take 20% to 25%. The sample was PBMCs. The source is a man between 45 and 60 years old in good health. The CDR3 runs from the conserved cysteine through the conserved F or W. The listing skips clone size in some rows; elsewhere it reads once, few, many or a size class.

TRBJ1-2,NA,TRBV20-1,CSARGGTGVEDYGYTF
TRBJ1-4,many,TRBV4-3,CASSQGPLGSSSEKLFF
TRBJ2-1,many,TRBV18,CASSPPGLPYNEQFF
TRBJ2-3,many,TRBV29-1,CSVPKAGGLTDTQYF
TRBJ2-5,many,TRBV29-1,CSGSPGGETQYF
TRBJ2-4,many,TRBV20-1,CSAYSGPKNIQYF
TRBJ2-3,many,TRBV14,CASSQDGAPGQGSTDTQYF
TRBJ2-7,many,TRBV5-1,CASSFEPGLAGYEQYF
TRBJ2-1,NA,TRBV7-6,CASSLVGSHEQFF
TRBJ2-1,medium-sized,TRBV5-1,CASSAGGTQFVEQFF
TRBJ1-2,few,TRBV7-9,CASSFQGVGKDGYTF
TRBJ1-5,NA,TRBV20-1,CSATQGYQPQHF
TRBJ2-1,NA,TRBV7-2,CASSLQGSSTLDSYNEQFF
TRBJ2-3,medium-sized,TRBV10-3,CAISVRTSGSTDTQYF
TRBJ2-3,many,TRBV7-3,CASSLGTGYDTQYF
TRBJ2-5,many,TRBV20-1,CSAFSPGLETQYF
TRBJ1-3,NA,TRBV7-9,CASSIDRNLYSGNTIYF
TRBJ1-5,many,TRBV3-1,CASSQDQGDQPQHF
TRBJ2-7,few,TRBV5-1,CASSLEYEQYF
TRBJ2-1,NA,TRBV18,CACSRSTSRASHNEQFF
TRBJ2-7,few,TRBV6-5,CASTPVAGSYEQYF
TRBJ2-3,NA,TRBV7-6,CASSFHSRGDTQYF
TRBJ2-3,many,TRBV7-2,CASSPTPSVADTQYF
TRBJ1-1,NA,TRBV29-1,CSVERRDKNTEAFF
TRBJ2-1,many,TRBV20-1,CSARDTKGGQGAINEQFF
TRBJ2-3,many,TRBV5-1,CASSAGTGGADTQYF
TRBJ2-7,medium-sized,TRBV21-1,CANPTGCEQYF
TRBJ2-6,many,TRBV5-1,CASSLFGLSGANVLTF
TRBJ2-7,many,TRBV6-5,CASSYRIIHRETPYTYEQYF
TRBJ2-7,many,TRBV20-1,CSARGIEFGGTDYEQYF
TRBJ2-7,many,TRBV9,CASSLGTGQDEQYF
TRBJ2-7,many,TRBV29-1,CSVGQGGEQYF
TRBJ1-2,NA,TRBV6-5,CASSYSRAGNYGYTF
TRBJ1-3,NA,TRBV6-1,CASRQNSGNTIYF
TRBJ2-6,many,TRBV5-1,CASSLGQPSGANVLTF
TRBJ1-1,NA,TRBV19,CASRSGPGAAEAFF
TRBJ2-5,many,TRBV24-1,CATSDSGSTETQYF
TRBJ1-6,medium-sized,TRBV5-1,CASSSDRANSPLHF
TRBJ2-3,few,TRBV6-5,CASSYSFVSSTDTQYF
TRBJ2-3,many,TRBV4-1,CASSHRINADTQYF
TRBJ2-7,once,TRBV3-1,CASSLGLVPNEQYF
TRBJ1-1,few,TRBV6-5,CASSPGLWDTEAFF
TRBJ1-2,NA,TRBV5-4,CASSGGQPNYGYTF
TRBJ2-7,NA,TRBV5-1,CASSLQGIGEQYF
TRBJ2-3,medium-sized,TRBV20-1,CSARTGYRASTDTQYF
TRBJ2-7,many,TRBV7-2,CASSLASWGSYEQYF
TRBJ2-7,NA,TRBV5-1,CASSLEGQTYEQYF
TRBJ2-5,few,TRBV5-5,CASTLAGKETQYF
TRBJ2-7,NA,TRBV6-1,CASRALRGRALYEQYF
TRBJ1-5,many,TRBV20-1,CSAIERAIQHF
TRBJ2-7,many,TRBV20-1,CSARGPQGMGYEQYF
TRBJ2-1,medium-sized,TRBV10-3,CAIRTSSGSYNEQFF
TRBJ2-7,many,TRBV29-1,CSVEDDRGRGEQYF
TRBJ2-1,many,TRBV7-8,CASSRETGGSYNEQFF
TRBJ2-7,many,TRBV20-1,CSPFDGREYEQYF